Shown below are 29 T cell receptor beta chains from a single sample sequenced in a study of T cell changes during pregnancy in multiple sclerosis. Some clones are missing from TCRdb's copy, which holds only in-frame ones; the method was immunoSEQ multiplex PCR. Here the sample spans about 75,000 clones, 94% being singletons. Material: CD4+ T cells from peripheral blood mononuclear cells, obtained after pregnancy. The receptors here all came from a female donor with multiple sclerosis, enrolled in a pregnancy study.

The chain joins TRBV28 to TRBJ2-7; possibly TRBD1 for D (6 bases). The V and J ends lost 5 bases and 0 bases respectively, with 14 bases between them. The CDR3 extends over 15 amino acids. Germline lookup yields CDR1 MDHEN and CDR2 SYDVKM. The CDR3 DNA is TGTGCCAGCAGTCCTGGGGGCAGGGTCTCCTACGAGCAGTACTTC. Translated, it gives CASSPGGRVSYEQYF.

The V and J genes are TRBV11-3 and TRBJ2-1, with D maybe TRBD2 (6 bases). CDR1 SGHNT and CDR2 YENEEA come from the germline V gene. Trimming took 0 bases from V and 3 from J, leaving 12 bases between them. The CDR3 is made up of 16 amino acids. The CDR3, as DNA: TGTGCCAGCAGCTTAGATACCAGCGGGCTCTACAATGAGCAGTTCTTC. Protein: CASSLDTSGLYNEQFF.

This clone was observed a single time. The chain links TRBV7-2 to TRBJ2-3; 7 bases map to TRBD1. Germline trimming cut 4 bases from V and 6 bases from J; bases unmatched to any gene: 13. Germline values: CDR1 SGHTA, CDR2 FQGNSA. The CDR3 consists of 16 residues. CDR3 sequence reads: CASSSQLYRGLDTQYF. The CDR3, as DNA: TGTGCCAGCAGCTCCCAACTGTATAGGGGGCTTGATACGCAGTATTTT.

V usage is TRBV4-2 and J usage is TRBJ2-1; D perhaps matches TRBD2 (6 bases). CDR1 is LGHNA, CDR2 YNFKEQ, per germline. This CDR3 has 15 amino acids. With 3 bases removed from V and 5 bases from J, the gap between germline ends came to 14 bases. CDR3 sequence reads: CASSQPGEAHNEQFF. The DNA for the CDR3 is TGTGCCAGCAGCCAGCCCGGGGAGGCCCACAATGAGCAGTTCTTC.

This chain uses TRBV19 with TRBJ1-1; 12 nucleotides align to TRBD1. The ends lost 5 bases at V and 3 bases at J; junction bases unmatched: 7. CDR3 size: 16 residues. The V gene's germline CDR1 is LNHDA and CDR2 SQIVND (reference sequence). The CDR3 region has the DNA TGTGCCAGTAGTGGGGCCCGGGACAGGGGGCACACTGAAGCTTTCTTT. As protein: CASSGARDRGHTEAFF.

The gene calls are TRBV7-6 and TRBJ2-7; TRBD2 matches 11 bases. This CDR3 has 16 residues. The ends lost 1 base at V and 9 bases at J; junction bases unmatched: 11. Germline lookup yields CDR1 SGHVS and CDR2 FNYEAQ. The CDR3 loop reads CASSLGTSGSGSVQYF. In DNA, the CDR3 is TGTGCCAGCAGCTTAGGGACTAGCGGGTCGGGATCGGTGCAGTACTTC. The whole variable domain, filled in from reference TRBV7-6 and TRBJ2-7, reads GAGVSQSPRYKVTKRGQDVALRCDPISGHVSLYWYRQALGQGPEFLTYFNYEAQQDKSGLPNDRFSAERPEGSISTLTIQRTEQRDSAMYRCASSLGTSGSGSVQYFGPGTRLTVT.

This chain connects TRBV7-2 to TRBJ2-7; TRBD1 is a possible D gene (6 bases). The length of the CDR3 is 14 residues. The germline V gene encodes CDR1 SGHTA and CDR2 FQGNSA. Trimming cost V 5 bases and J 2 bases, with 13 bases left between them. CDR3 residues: CASSVGQPTYEQYF. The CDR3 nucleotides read TGTGCCAGCAGCGTAGGACAGCCTACCTACGAGCAGTACTTC. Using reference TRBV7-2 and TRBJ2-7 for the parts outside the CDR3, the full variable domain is GAGVSQSPSNKVTEKGKDVELRCDPISGHTALYWYRQSLGQGLEFLIYFQGNSAPDKSGLPSDRFSAERTGGSVSTLTIQRTQQEDSAVYLCASSVGQPTYEQYFGPGTRLTVT.

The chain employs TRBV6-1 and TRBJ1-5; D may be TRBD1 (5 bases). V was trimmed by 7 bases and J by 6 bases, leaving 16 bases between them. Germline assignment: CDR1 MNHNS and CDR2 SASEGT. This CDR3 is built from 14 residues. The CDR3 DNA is TGTGCCAGCACCGCGGCTGGGGGGAGTCAGCCCCAGCATTTT. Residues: CASTAAGGSQPQHF.

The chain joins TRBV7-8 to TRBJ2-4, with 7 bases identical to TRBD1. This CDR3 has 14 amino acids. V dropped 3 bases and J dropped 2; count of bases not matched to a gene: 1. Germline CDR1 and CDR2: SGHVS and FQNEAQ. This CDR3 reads CASSLTGSKNIQYF. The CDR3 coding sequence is TGTGCCAGCAGCTTGACAGGGTCCAAAAACATTCAGTACTTC.

CDR3 loop: CASSGGGQPQETQYF. In DNA, the CDR3 is TGTGCCAGCAGTGGAGGGGGACAGCCCCAAGAGACCCAGTACTTC. This chain joins TRBV2 and TRBJ2-5; 7 bases align to TRBD1. The CDR3 consists of 15 residues. Germline CDR1 reads SNHLY; CDR2 reads FYNNEI. J lost 1 base, V lost 4 bases, and 6 bases had no gene match.

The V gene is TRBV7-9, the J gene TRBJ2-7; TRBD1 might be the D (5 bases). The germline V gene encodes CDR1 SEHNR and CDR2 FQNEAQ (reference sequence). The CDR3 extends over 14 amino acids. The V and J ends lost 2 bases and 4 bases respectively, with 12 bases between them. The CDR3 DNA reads TGTGCCAGCAGCTTATTTCCCGACAGATACGAGCAGTACTTC. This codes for CASSLFPDRYEQYF.

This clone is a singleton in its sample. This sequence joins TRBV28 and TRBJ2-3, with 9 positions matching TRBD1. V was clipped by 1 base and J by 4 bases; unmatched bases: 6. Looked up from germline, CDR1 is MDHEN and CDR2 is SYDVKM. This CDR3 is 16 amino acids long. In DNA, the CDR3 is TGTGCCAGCAGTTTATCCGGGACAGGGATTTCAGATACGCAGTATTTT. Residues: CASSLSGTGISDTQYF.

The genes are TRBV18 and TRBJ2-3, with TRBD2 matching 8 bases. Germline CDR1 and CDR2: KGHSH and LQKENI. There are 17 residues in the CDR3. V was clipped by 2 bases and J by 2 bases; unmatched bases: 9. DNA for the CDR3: TGTGCCAGCTCACCATCGAGCGGGAGAGGGACCACAGATACGCAGTATTTT. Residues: CASSPSSGRGTTDTQYF.

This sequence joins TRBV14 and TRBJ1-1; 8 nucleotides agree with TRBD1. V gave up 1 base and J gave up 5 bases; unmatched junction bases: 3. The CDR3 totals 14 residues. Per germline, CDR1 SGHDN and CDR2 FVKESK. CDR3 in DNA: TGTGCCAGCAGCCAAGTCAGGGGGCGGACTGAAGCTTTCTTT. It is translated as CASSQVRGRTEAFF. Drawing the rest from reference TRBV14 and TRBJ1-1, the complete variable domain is EAGVTQFPSHSVIEKGQTVTLRCDPISGHDNLYWYRRVMGKEIKFLLHFVKESKQDESGMPNNRFLAERTGGTYSTLKVQPAELEDSGVYFCASSQVRGRTEAFFGQGTRLTVV.

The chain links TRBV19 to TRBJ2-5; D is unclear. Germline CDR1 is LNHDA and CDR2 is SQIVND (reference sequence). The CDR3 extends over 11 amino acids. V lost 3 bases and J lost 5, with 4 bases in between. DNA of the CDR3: TGTGCCAGTAGTATTATGGAGACCCAGTACTTC. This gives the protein CASSIMETQYF. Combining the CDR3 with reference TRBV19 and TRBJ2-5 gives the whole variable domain DGGITQSPKYLFRKEGQNVTLSCEQNLNHDAMYWYRQDPGQGLRLIYYSQIVNDFQKGDIAEGYSVSREKKESFPLTVTSAQKNPTAFYLCASSIMETQYFGPGTRLLVL.

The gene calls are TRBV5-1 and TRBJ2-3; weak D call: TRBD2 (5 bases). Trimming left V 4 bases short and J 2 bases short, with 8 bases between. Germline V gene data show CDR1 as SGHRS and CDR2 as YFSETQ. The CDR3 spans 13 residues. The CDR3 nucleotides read TGCGCCAGCAGCGCAGCGGTCACAGATACGCAGTATTTT. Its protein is CASSAAVTDTQYF.

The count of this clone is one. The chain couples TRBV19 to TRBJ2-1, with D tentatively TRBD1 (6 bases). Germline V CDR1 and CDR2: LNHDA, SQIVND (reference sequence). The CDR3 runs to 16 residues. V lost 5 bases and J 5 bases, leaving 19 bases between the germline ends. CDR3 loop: CASSLGTSSPNNEQFF. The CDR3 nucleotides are TGTGCCAGTAGTCTAGGGACATCCAGCCCCAACAATGAGCAGTTCTTC.

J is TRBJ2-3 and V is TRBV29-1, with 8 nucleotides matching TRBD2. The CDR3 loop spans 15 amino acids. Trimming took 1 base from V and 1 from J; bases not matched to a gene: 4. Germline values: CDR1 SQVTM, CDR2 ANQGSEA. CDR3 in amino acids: CSVEGTSYGTDTQYF. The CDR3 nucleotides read TGCAGCGTTGAAGGGACTAGCTACGGCACAGATACGCAGTATTTT.

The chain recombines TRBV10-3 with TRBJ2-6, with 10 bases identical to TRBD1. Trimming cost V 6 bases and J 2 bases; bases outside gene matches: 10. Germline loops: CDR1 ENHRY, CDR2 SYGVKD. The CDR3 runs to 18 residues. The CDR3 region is CAIREPGTGEAGANVLTF. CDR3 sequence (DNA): TGTGCCATCAGGGAACCCGGGACAGGGGAAGCTGGGGCCAACGTCCTGACTTTC.

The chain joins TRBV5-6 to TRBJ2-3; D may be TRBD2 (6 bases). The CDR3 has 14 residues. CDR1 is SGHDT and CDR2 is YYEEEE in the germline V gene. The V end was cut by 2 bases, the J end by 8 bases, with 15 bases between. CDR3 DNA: TGTGCCAGCAGCTTAGGAGGGCGGACGGGTACGCAGTATTTT. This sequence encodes CASSLGGRTGTQYF.

The CDR3 nucleotides read TGTGCCAGCAGTTACCCCGGAGGGGAGCAGTACTTC. The encoded protein is CASSYPGGEQYF. J is TRBJ2-7 and V is TRBV6-5; D might be TRBD2 (6 bases). Germline loops: CDR1 MNHEY, CDR2 SVGAGI. There are 12 residues in the CDR3. V dropped 2 bases and J dropped 7 bases, with 9 bases sitting between them.

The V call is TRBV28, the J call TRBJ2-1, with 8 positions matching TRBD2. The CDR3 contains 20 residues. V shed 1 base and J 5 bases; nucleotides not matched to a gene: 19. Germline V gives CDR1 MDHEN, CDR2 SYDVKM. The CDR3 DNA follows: TGTGCCAGCAGTTTATATCCCGGGACTGTTGCGGGAGGAAGAAACAATGAGCAGTTCTTC. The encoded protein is CASSLYPGTVAGGRNNEQFF.

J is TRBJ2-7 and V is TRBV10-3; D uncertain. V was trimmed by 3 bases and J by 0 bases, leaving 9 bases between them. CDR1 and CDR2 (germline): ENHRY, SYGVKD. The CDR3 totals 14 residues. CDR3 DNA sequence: TGTGCCATCAGTGACCCGGTAGACTCCTACGAGCAGTACTTC. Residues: CAISDPVDSYEQYF.

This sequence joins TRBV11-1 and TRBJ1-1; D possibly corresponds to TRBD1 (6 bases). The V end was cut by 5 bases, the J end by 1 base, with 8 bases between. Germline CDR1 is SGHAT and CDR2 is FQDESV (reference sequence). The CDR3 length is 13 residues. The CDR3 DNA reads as TGTGCCAGCAGCGGGGGCTGGAACACTGAAGCTTTCTTT. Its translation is CASSGGWNTEAFF.

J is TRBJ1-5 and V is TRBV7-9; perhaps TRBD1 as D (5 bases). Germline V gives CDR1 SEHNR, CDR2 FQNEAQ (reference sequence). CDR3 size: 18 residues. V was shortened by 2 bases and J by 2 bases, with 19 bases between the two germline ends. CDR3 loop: CASSLLGWGLGGNQPQHF. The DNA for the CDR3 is TGTGCCAGCAGCTTACTCGGGTGGGGATTAGGGGGCAATCAGCCCCAGCATTTT.

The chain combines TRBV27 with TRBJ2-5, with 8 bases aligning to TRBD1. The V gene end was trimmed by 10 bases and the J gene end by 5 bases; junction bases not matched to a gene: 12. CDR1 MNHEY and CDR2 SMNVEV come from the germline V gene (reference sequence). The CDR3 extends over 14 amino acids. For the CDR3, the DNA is TGTGCCACGAGAGGGCAGGGGGCACTGGAGACCCAGTACTTC. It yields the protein CATRGQGALETQYF.

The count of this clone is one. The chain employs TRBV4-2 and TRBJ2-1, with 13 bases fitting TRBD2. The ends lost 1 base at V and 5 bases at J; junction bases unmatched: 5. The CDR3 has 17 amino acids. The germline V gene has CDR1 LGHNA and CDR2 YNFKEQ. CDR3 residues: CASSQVGLAGSHNEQFF. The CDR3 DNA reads TGTGCCAGCAGCCAAGTGGGACTAGCGGGATCACACAATGAGCAGTTCTTC.

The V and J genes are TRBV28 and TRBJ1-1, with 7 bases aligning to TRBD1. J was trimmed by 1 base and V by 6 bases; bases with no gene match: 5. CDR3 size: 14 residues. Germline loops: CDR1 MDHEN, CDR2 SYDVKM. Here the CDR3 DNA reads TGTGCCAGCAGGGCTGGGACAGCGAACACTGAAGCTTTCTTT. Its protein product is CASRAGTANTEAFF.

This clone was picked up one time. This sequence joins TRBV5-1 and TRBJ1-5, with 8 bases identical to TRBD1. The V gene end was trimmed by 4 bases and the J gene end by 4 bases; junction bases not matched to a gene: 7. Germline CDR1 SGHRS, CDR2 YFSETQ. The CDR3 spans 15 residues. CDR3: CASSPTGARNQPQHF. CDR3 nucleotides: TGCGCCAGCAGCCCGACAGGGGCTCGGAATCAGCCCCAGCATTTT. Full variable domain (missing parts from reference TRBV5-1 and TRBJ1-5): KAGVTQTPRYLIKTRGQQVTLSCSPISGHRSVSWYQQTPGQGLQFLFEYFSETQRNKGNFPGRFSGRQFSNSRSEMNVSTLELGDSALYLCASSPTGARNQPQHFGDGTRLSIL.